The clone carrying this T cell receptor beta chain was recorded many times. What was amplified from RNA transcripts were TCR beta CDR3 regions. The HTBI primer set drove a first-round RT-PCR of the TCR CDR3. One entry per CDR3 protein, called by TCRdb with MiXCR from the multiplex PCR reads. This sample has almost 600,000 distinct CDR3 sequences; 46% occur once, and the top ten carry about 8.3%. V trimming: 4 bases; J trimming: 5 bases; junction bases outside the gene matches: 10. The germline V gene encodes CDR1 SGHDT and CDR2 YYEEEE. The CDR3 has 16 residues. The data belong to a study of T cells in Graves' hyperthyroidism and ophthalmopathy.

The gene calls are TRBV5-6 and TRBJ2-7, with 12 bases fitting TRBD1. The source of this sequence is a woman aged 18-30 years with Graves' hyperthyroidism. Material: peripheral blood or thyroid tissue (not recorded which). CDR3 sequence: CASSTLGQGASNEQYF. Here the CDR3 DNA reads TGTGCCAGCAGCACCCTGGGACAGGGGGCGTCCAACGAGCAGTACTTC.